This T cell receptor beta chain was captured by sequencing in a study of T cell responses to AZD1222 COVID-19 vaccine. Overall study results and limits: Baseline serology detected seropositivity in only six AZD1222 recipients. Reportedly, nearly half the spike-specific TCRs target unmutated variant regions. Two AZD1222 doses significantly raised spike-specific TCR breadth and depth over controls. In a largely white British group with more females than males, clonal diversity was possibly underestimated.

Points on this clone: Its antigen is still unknown.

The germline V gene has CDR1 LGHNA and CDR2 YSLEER. The CDR3 is made up of 19 amino acids. V shed 0 bases, J shed 6 bases, and the junction held 16 bases outside the gene matches. Sequenced by immunoSEQ multiplex PCR; TCRdb stores in-frame clones only, minus some. Here the sample spans roughly 100,000 clones, approximately 87% being singletons. The receptor was derived from an adult in good health. The chain joins TRBV4-3 to TRBJ2-7, with 11 nucleotides matching TRBD1. This specimen consisted of peripheral blood, obtained on day 0 of AZD1222 vaccination. CDR3 in amino acids: CASSQDPTRLGTGGLEQYF. The CDR3, as DNA: TGCGCCAGCAGCCAAGATCCTACTAGACTCGGGACAGGGGGTCTCGAGCAGTACTTC.